A selection of T cell receptor beta chains follows, all from one sample in a study of Graves' ophthalmopathy and Graves' hyperthyroidism. In TCRdb, the multiplex PCR reads were re-called with MiXCR into one record per CDR3 protein. Of roughly 500,000 distinct CDR3 sequences listed, about an eighth are singletons. Sequencing was done on a sample of blood. The receptors originated from a woman younger than 45 with Graves' ophthalmopathy. Each CDR3 is given with its conserved first and last residue. D genes are given only for firm matches. Where a row states a size, it is once, few, many or the class of an expanded clone; other rows omit it.

CDR3 length,V gene,D gene,clone size,J gene,CDR3 DNA,CDR3 protein
15,TRBV15,-,many,TRBJ1-2,TGTGCCACCAGCAGATCGGCCCCAAGGGACTATGGCTACACCTTC,CATSRSAPRDYGYTF
15,TRBV30,-,many,TRBJ2-2,TGTGCCTGGAGGACGGGACTCCCGAACACCGGGGAGCTGTTTTTT,CAWRTGLPNTGELFF
14,TRBV5-1,-,-,TRBJ1-1,TGCGCCAGCAGCTTGTACGACAGAGACACTGAAGCTTTCTTT,CASSLYDRDTEAFF
14,TRBV14,-,many,TRBJ2-2,TGTGCCAGCAGCCAAACTCAGGGTACCGGGGAGCTGTTTTTT,CASSQTQGTGELFF
13,TRBV7-3,-,-,TRBJ2-7,TGTGCCAGCAGCTACGAGCCACAGGGCGAGCAGTACTTC,CASSYEPQGEQYF
13,TRBV5-6,-,many,TRBJ1-5,TGTGCCAGCAGCTTGGCATCAGGGCCGCCCCAGCACTTT,CASSLASGPPQHF
14,TRBV6-1,TRBD1,many,TRBJ2-5,TGTGCCAGCAGTGAATGGACAGGGGAACAGACCCAGTACTTC,CASSEWTGEQTQYF
12,TRBV30,-,few,TRBJ1-1,TGTGCCTGGAGGGATAGGGGTACTGAAGCTTTCTTT,CAWRDRGTEAFF
17,TRBV24-1,-,many,TRBJ1-2,TGTGCCACCAGTGACCACCGGACAGACTCCTTGGGCTATGGCTACACCTTC,CATSDHRTDSLGYGYTF
16,TRBV25-1,TRBD2,many,TRBJ2-2,TGTGCCAGCAGTGCAGGGACGGGAGGTTGGGCCGGGGAGCTGTTTTTT,CASSAGTGGWAGELFF
12,TRBV2,-,many,TRBJ2-5,TGTGCCGGTCAGAACGACGGAAAGACCCAGTACTTC,CAGQNDGKTQYF
14,TRBV12-5,-,many,TRBJ1-5,TGTGCTAGTGGTTTCAACAGGGCCAATCAGCCCCAGCATTTT,CASGFNRANQPQHF
15,TRBV15,TRBD2,few,TRBJ2-7,TGTGCCACCAGCAGAGAAACTAGCGGGAGCTACGAGCAGTACTTC,CATSRETSGSYEQYF
14,TRBV10-1,TRBD1,many,TRBJ2-2,TGCGCCAGCAGCCTCGACAGGGGTACCGGGGAGCTGTTTTTT,CASSLDRGTGELFF
15,TRBV6-1,-,few,TRBJ1-5,TGTGCCAGCGGGCGGGCCGGGATACTCAATCAGCCCCAGCATTTT,CASGRAGILNQPQHF
15,TRBV12-3/TRBV12-4,-,many,TRBJ1-5,TGTGCCAGCAGTTGGAGCGGCAGGGCCAATCAGCCCCAGCATTTT,CASSWSGRANQPQHF
14,TRBV19,-,many,TRBJ1-1,TGTGCCAGTAGTATGGGCCAAGTGAACACTGAAGCTTTCTTT,CASSMGQVNTEAFF
11,TRBV6-2/TRBV6-3,-,many,TRBJ1-1,TGTGCCAGCAGCCACGGACAAGAAGCTTTCTTT,CASSHGQEAFF
15,TRBV5-1,-,many,TRBJ2-7,TGCGCCAGCAGCTTGACCGGGGACTTTGCCTACGAGCAGTACTTC,CASSLTGDFAYEQYF
13,TRBV6-5,-,many,TRBJ1-1,TGTGCCAGCAGTTACTCTCGGATCACTGAAGCTTTCTTT,CASSYSRITEAFF
14,TRBV6-1,TRBD1,many,TRBJ1-1,TGTGCCAGCAGTGCCCGACAGGGAAACACTGAAGCTTTCTTT,CASSARQGNTEAFF
15,TRBV7-6,-,-,TRBJ1-1,TGTGCCAGCAGCTTTATACAGGGAGGATTCACTGAAGCTTTCTTT,CASSFIQGGFTEAFF
14,TRBV20-1,TRBD1,many,TRBJ2-5,TGCAGTGCGAACACTCTACAGGGGCAAGAGACCCAGTACTTC,CSANTLQGQETQYF
12,TRBV7-2,-,many,TRBJ2-7,TGTGCCAGCAGCTTAGACGGGATCGAGCAGTACTTC,CASSLDGIEQYF
13,TRBV20-1,TRBD1,many,TRBJ2-7,TGCAGTGCCCCGCCCACAGGGGTGAGCGAGCAGTACTTC,CSAPPTGVSEQYF
14,TRBV11-2,-,many,TRBJ1-1,TGTGCCAGCAGCCATCAGGGGTCGGGCCTCGGAGCTTTCTTT,CASSHQGSGLGAFF
14,TRBV30,-,many,TRBJ2-7,TGTGCCTGGACCCGCGGCCCTTTTTCCTACGAGCAGTACTTC,CAWTRGPFSYEQYF
13,TRBV12-3/TRBV12-4,-,many,TRBJ1-1,TGTGCCAGCAGTCTGGGCCAGCAGGGTGAAGCTTTCTTT,CASSLGQQGEAFF
16,TRBV4-1,TRBD1,few,TRBJ1-3,TGCGCCAGCAGCCAACCATTGACAGGGATTAGGAACACCATATATTTT,CASSQPLTGIRNTIYF
14,TRBV6-5,-,many,TRBJ2-2,TGTGCCAGCAGTTCGGACTATCACACCGGGGAGCTGTTTTTT,CASSSDYHTGELFF
15,TRBV7-9,-,-,TRBJ1-2,TGTGCCAGCAGCTTAGCGGGCAGGGAGGGAAATGGCTACACCTTC,CASSLAGREGNGYTF
14,TRBV29-1,-,many,TRBJ2-5,TGCAGCGTTGATGTGGGGGTGAACTTGGAGACCCAGTACTTC,CSVDVGVNLETQYF
15,TRBV3-1,TRBD1,-,TRBJ2-2,TGTGCCAGCAGCCTAAAGGGGGCGAGGACCGGGGAGCTGTTTTTT,CASSLKGARTGELFF
14,TRBV11-3,-,many,TRBJ2-5,TGTGCCAGCAGCTCCCCACGGGGCGAGGAGACCCAGTACTTC,CASSSPRGEETQYF
15,TRBV19,-,-,TRBJ1-5,TGTGCCAGTAGTATCCTAGGGTTTCGCAATCAGCCCCAGCATTTT,CASSILGFRNQPQHF
16,TRBV11-1,TRBD1,-,TRBJ2-2,TGTGCCAGCAGCATCCCAGGGACAGGGTCATCCGGGGAGCTGTTTTTT,CASSIPGTGSSGELFF
17,TRBV12-3/TRBV12-4,-,many,TRBJ1-6,TGTGCCAGCAGCGCTACGACTCCGGAGCCTTCTAATTCACCCCTCCACTTT,CASSATTPEPSNSPLHF
13,TRBV28,-,many,TRBJ1-1,TGTGCCAGCACACTCAGGGGTCGCACTGAAGCTTTCTTT,CASTLRGRTEAFF
16,TRBV25-1,-,-,TRBJ2-5,TGTGCCAGCAGTGAGTCGGCACAGGGAGGGGCCGAGACCCAGTACTTC,CASSESAQGGAETQYF
15,TRBV11-2,-,many,TRBJ1-6,TGTGCCAGCAGCTTAGAGTCTGGGGGCGCTTCACCCCTCCACTTT,CASSLESGGASPLHF
14,TRBV29-1,-,many,TRBJ2-7,TGCAGCGTTGAAGGGGTGGGCTCTCGGTACGAGCAGTACTTC,CSVEGVGSRYEQYF
18,TRBV3-1,-,-,TRBJ2-4,TGTTCTAGCAGCGCCGGGAGATGGATGGAGAAAGCCAAAAACATTCAGTACTTC,CSSSAGRWMEKAKNIQYF
15,TRBV3-1,-,few,TRBJ2-7,TGTGCCAGCAGCCAAGATATTTCCGTCTCCTACGAGCAGTACTTC,CASSQDISVSYEQYF
13,TRBV19,TRBD1,-,TRBJ1-1,TGTGCCAGTTTCGCAGGGGGTGGGACTGGAGCTTTCTTT,CASFAGGGTGAFF
15,TRBV28,-,many,TRBJ1-5,TGTGCCAGCAGTTTACCCACAGGGATCGGTCAGCCCCAGCATTTT,CASSLPTGIGQPQHF
13,TRBV4-1,-,few,TRBJ1-6,TGCGCCAGCAGCCAGGTGGATAATTCACCCCTCCACTTT,CASSQVDNSPLHF
16,TRBV28,TRBD2,few,TRBJ2-5,TGTGCCAGCACCCTACAGGGACTAGCGGGTGCTGGGACCCAGTACTTC,CASTLQGLAGAGTQYF
11,TRBV30,-,-,TRBJ1-5,TGTGCCTGGGTGTTGAACCAGCCCCAGCATTTT,CAWVLNQPQHF
15,TRBV12-3/TRBV12-4,-,many,TRBJ1-2,TGTGCCAGCAGTTTTTTATTGCAGGGATTAAGGGGCTACACCTTC,CASSFLLQGLRGYTF
15,TRBV6-1,TRBD2,many,TRBJ2-5,TGTGCCAGCAGCACCGCCAGCGGGAGGGGGGAGACCCAGTACTTC,CASSTASGRGETQYF
13,TRBV2,TRBD1,many,TRBJ1-2,TGTGCCAGCAGTGTCACAGGGGGATATGGCTACACCTTC,CASSVTGGYGYTF
15,TRBV10-2,TRBD1,many,TRBJ1-5,TGCGCCAGCAGTGAGTCAGACAGGGGGCTTCAGCCCCAGCATTTT,CASSESDRGLQPQHF
17,TRBV9,-,few,TRBJ1-1,TGTGCCAGCAGCGCTCCCGGGGGCGCGGATCGGAACACTGAAGCTTTCTTT,CASSAPGGADRNTEAFF
15,TRBV27,-,many,TRBJ2-5,TGTGCCAGCAGTTTAAGTGCAGGGATTCAAGAGACCCAGTACTTC,CASSLSAGIQETQYF
14,TRBV12-3/TRBV12-4,-,many,TRBJ1-2,TGTGCCAGCAGTTTGGGGAGGGCTAACTATGGCTACACCTTC,CASSLGRANYGYTF
15,TRBV6-2/TRBV6-3,-,-,TRBJ2-5,TGTGCCAGCAGTTTTGGGGGGACCGTTTTTGAGACCCAGTACTTC,CASSFGGTVFETQYF
15,TRBV24-1,-,many,TRBJ1-1,TGTACCACCAGTGAATCGACAGGAGGGAACACTGAAGCTTTCTTT,CTTSESTGGNTEAFF